A single sample gave rise to the 13 T cell receptor beta chains below, sequenced in a study of blood T cells in healthy people across ages. The authors ran a second PCR of about 6 to 11 cycles using a sample-barcoded 5' primer and a J-beta primer mix. One entry per CDR3 protein, called by TCRdb with MiXCR from the 5' RACE reads. The sample consists of approximately 1.5 million distinct CDR3 sequences, approximately 32% of them appearing once. Sequences were obtained from blood. Every receptor here comes from a woman younger than 45 in good health.

V and J are TRBV27 and TRBJ2-5; possible D gene TRBD1, 5 bases. Germline assignment: CDR1 MNHEY and CDR2 SMNVEV (reference sequence). This CDR3 contains 16 residues. The V gene lost 4 bases and the J gene lost 5 bases, with 20 bases spanning the gap. The CDR3, as DNA: TGTGCCAGCAGTTCCCTACAGGAGTCATCTCAGGAGACCCAGTACTTC. This codes for CASSSLQESSQETQYF.

This clonotype turned up a few times. The chain combines TRBV20-1 with TRBJ2-2; 12 bases line up with TRBD1. There are 18 residues in the CDR3. V was pared by 0 bases and J by 4 bases, with 9 bases of the junction left unmatched. Germline V gene lookup returns CDR1 DFQATT and CDR2 SNEGSKA (reference sequence). Written as DNA, the CDR3 is TGCAGTGCTAGAGATCAGGCGGGACAGGGGGCGGGCACCGGGGAGCTGTTTTTT. Its protein is CSARDQAGQGAGTGELFF.

The J gene is TRBJ1-2, the V gene TRBV2, with 8 nucleotides matching TRBD1. Looked up from germline, CDR1 is SNHLY and CDR2 is FYNNEI. The ends lost 5 bases at V and 8 bases at J; junction bases unmatched: 16. The CDR3 length is 16 residues. CDR3 coding DNA: TGTGCCAGCAGTTCCGGGACAGGACATGGAGCTGGCGGCTACACCTTC. Translated: CASSSGTGHGAGGYTF.

The V call is TRBV30, the J call TRBJ1-2; 9 bases line up with TRBD1. The J segment lost 4 bases and the V segment lost 2 bases, leaving 8 bases of the junction unmatched. The CDR3 sequence is 15 residues long. The germline gives CDR1 GTSNPN, CDR2 SVGIG (reference sequence). The CDR3 DNA sequence: TGTGCCTGGAGTCGGGGGGACAGGGCGGGCTATGGCTACACCTTC. Its translation is CAWSRGDRAGYGYTF.

Only a few counts were recorded for this clonotype. The chain links TRBV7-9 to TRBJ2-1; the match to TRBD2 covers 10 bases. Germline CDR1 reads SEHNR; CDR2 reads FQNEAQ (reference sequence). This CDR3 spans 19 amino acids. The V gene end was trimmed by 4 bases and the J gene end by 2 bases; junction bases not matched to a gene: 14. CDR3 in amino acids: CASSSLAGEGGFPYNEQFF. The DNA of the CDR3 is TGTGCCAGCAGCTCCCTAGCGGGGGAAGGGGGCTTCCCCTACAATGAGCAGTTCTTC.

This clonotype was counted only a few times. This chain uses TRBV5-1 with TRBJ2-1; D remains unclear. Germline V lookup: CDR1 SGHRS, CDR2 YFSETQ. This CDR3 has 14 amino acids. V dropped 0 bases and J dropped 3 bases, with 7 bases sitting between them. CDR3 DNA sequence: TGCGCCAGCAGCTTGGGAGCCCTCTACAATGAGCAGTTCTTC. It specifies CASSLGALYNEQFF.

Ten or more counts support this clonotype. V usage is TRBV4-2 and J usage is TRBJ2-7; TRBD1 agrees at 7 bases. V was clipped by 1 base and J by 4 bases; unmatched bases: 4. Germline V gives CDR1 LGHNA, CDR2 YNFKEQ. The length of the CDR3 is 14 residues. The CDR3 coding sequence is TGTGCCAGCAGCCAAGGGACAGGCAAATACGAGCAGTACTTC. Amino acids: CASSQGTGKYEQYF.

The chain combines TRBV6-5 with TRBJ2-7; tentative D call: TRBD1 (6 bases). Germline V gives CDR1 MNHEY, CDR2 SVGAGI. This CDR3 comprises 15 residues. Trimming removed 3 bases from V and 3 bases from J, with 15 bases in between. The CDR3 sequence: CASSYTQGRHYEQYF. The DNA of the CDR3 is TGTGCCAGCAGTTATACGCAGGGGCGGCACTACGAGCAGTACTTC.

In DNA form, the CDR3 reads TGTGCCAGCAGCCCCCGGGACAGGGGTTTCCTCGGGAACACCATATATTTT. Translating it yields CASSPRDRGFLGNTIYF. The V and J genes are TRBV3-1 and TRBJ1-3; 10 positions match TRBD1. Germline trimming cut 4 bases from V and 7 bases from J; bases unmatched to any gene: 13. Germline CDR1 LGHDT, CDR2 YNNKEL (reference sequence). This CDR3 contains 17 residues.

The chain combines TRBV6-6 with TRBJ2-1, with 10 bases that match TRBD1. This CDR3 is 15 amino acids long. V was pared by 5 bases and J by 6 bases, with 7 bases of the junction left unmatched. Germline lookup yields CDR1 MNHNY and CDR2 SVGAGI (reference sequence). The DNA for the CDR3 is TGTGCCAGCAGTAGTAGTTGGACAGGGGGCAATGAGCAGTTCTTC. This codes for CASSSSWTGGNEQFF.

Comment on this clonotype: With a much larger clone just one base away, this may be a read error. This chain uses TRBV28 with TRBJ1-5, with TRBD1 matching over 10 bases. CDR1 and CDR2 from the germline V gene are MDHEN and SYDVKM. This CDR3 has 14 residues. Trimming removed 6 bases from V and 9 bases from J; junction bases left unmatched: 8. CDR3: CASSLGQGYRPQHF. CDR3 sequence (DNA): TGTGCCAGCAGCCTGGGACAGGGGTATCGGCCCCAGCATTTT.

This clonotype was seen a few times. The V and J genes are TRBV20-1 and TRBJ2-7, with 8 bases lining up with TRBD2. V was pared by 3 bases and J by 4 bases, with 5 bases of the junction left unmatched. The germline gives CDR1 DFQATT, CDR2 SNEGSKA (reference sequence). The CDR3 is 13 amino acids. The CDR3 here is CSASGRAEYEQYF. The DNA for the CDR3 is TGCAGTGCTAGCGGGAGGGCCGAATACGAGCAGTACTTC.

The sample holds a few counts of this clonotype. The chain couples TRBV9 to TRBJ2-1; D is uncertain. The CDR3 has 15 amino acids. Trimming removed 3 bases from V and 7 bases from J, with 17 bases in between. CDR1 and CDR2 from the germline V gene are SGDLS and YYNGEE. In nucleotides, the CDR3 is TGTGCCAGCAGCGCATCAGCCGACGGTTTGAATGAGCAGTTCTTC. Encoded protein: CASSASADGLNEQFF.